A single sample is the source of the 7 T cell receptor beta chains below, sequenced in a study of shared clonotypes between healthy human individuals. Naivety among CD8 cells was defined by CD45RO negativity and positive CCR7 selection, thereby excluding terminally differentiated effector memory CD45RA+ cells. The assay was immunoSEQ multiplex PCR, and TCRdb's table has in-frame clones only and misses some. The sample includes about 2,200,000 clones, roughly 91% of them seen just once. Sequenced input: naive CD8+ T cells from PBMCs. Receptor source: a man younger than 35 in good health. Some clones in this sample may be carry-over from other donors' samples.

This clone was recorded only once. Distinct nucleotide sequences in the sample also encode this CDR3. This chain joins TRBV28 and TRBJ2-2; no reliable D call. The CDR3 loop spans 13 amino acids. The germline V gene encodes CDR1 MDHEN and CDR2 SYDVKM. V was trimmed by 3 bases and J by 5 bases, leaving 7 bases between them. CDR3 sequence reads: CASSFGGTGELFF. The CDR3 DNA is TGTGCCAGCAGTTTCGGCGGAACCGGGGAGCTGTTTTTT.

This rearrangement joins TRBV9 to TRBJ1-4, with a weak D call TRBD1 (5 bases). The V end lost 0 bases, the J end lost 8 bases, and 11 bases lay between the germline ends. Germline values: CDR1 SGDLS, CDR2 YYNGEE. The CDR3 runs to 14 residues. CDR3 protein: CASSVAGGKEKLFF. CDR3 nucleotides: TGTGCCAGCAGCGTAGCCGGGGGGAAGGAAAAACTGTTTTTT.

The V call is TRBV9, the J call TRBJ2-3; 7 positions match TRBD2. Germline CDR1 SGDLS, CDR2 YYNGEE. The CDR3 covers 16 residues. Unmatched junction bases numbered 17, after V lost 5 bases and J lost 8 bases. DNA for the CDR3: TGTGCCAGCAGTCTAAATCGTATCGGCGGGAGCTCTACGCAGTATTTT. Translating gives CASSLNRIGGSSTQYF.

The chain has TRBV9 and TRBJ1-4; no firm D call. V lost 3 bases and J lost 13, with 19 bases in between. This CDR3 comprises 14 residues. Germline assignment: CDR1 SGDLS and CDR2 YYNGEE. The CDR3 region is CASSASYGGQGLFF. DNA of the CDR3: TGTGCCAGCAGCGCATCTTACGGCGGCCAAGGACTGTTTTTT. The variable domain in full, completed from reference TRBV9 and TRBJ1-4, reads DSGVTQTPKHLITATGQRVTLRCSPRSGDLSVYWYQQSLDQGLQFLIQYYNGEERAKGNILERFSAQQFPDLHSELNLSSLELGDSALYFCASSASYGGQGLFFGSGTQLSVL.

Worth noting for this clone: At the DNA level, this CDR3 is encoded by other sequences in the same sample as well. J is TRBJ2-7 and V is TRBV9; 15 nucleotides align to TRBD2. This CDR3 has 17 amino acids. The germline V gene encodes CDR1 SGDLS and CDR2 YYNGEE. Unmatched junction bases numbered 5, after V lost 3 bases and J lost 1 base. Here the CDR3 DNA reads TGTGCCAGCAGCGCCGGACTAGCGGGAGGGGGTTCCTACGAGCAGTACTTC. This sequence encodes CASSAGLAGGGSYEQYF.

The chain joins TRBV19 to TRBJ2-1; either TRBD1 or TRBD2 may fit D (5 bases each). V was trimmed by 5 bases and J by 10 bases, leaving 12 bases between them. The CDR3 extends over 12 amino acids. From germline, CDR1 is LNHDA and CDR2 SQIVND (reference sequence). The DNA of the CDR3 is TGTGCCAGTAGTTACTGGGGGAAAGAGCAGTTCTTC. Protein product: CASSYWGKEQFF.

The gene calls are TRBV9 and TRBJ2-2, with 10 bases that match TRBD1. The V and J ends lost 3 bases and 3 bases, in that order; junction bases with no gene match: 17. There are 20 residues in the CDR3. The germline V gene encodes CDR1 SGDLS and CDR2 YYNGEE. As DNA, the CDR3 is TGTGCCAGCAGCGGTCCGGGACAGGGGTTTTACGAAGAGGACACCGGGGAGCTGTTTTTT. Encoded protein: CASSGPGQGFYEEDTGELFF.